This TCR beta chain derives from a study of tumor and adjacent non-tumor tissue in lung cancer. In the study overall: The cohort had roughly 12 adenocarcinoma, 2 squamous cell and 1 small cell patients. On average, productive TCRbeta reads reached some 4.4 million per sample.

A modified ARM-PCR protocol with three rounds of nested PCR amplified TCRbeta. MiXCR, applied by TCRdb to the multiplex PCR reads, yields one record per CDR3 protein. Of 89,000 or so distinct CDR3 sequences detected, about three fifths appear once; the ten largest clones hold roughly 15%. No cell sorting was done before RNA was extracted from the tissue. V trimming: 7 bases; J trimming: 3 bases; junction bases outside the gene matches: 14. Germline V gives CDR1 SEHNR, CDR2 FQNEAQ (reference sequence). CDR3 length: 16 residues. The sequencing input was lung tumor tissue. This TCR was recovered from a man aged 70 or older with non-small cell lung cancer. This chain joins TRBV7-9 and TRBJ1-2, with TRBD1 identical over 7 bases. CDR3 nucleotide sequence: TGTGCCAGCACCTTCCAGGGGGTGAGTGATGACTATGGCTACACCTTC. Its translation: CASTFQGVSDDYGYTF.